This record looks at one T cell receptor (beta chain) sequence and its context. Authors' methods: Reference gene primer amplification in the assay estimated nucleated cell counts. Assay: immunoSEQ multiplex PCR; the TCRdb copy retains only in-frame clones and omits some. That table supplies the V and J calls and clone size; D and trimming were determined from the DNA. Among some 300,000 clones listed, around 90% were seen once. The CDR3 runs 11 residues. Between the trimmed V and J ends, which lost 5 bases and 8 bases, there was a span of 7 bases. Germline V gene data show CDR1 as LNHDA and CDR2 as SQIVND (reference sequence). Patients of the Seattle cohort, enrolled during active infection, were followed longitudinally. The data belong to a study of blood T cell repertoires in COVID-19. Study background: Specimens from acute and convalescent COVID-19 originated in the United States, Italy and Spain. The analysed material was cDNA or gDNA that came from T cells, B-cell-depleted T cells, or PBMCs.

J is TRBJ2-1 and V is TRBV19; the D is unclear. Sequenced material: peripheral blood. The clonotype was recovered from a woman in her forties or fifties with COVID-19, enrolled during active disease. The CDR3 coding sequence is TGTGCCAGTAGTCTTTTCTATGAGCAGTTCTTC. The encoded protein is CASSLFYEQFF.